A few counts support the clone carrying this T cell receptor beta chain. Antigen specificity is unknown. The TCRbeta library was prepared with unique molecular identifiers. TCRdb called the PCR reads again in MiXCR, with one record for every CDR3 protein. The data hold a few hundred thousand distinct CDR3 sequences, with about a quarter observed a single time. In germline, CDR1 is SGHDT, CDR2 YYEEEE. V gave up 4 bases and J gave up 4 bases; unmatched junction bases: 2. The CDR3 runs 13 residues. This sample was taken from a study of T-cell reconstitution after alpha-beta-depleted transplantation in children. Study-level points and caveats: When one year had passed after transplant, most T-cell counts and diversity came from newly produced T cells. Surviving recipient cells, namely T cells and thymic progenitors, were the source of high day-60 TCRbeta diversity in some patients. Roughly two months post-transplant, alpha-beta T cells reportedly originated from several hundred graft clones that had expanded.

The sequencing used PBMCs, collected before TCRalphabeta/CD19-depleted stem cell transplant. The source is a boy less than two years old with Wiskott-Aldrich syndrome, due to receive a stem cell transplant. The chain has TRBV5-6 and TRBJ2-5, with TRBD1 identical over 9 bases. CDR3 sequence: CASSETGGETQYF. The CDR3 nucleotides read TGTGCCAGCAGCGAGACAGGGGGAGAGACCCAGTACTTC.